The 24 T cell receptor beta chains presented below share a single source sample, sequenced in a study of T-cell memory formation after mild COVID-19. TCRdb called the 5' RACE reads again in MiXCR, with one record for every CDR3 protein. The table records more than 35,000 distinct CDR3 sequences, roughly 6.1% of them present only once. The sequencing sample was made of PBMCs or a T cell subset sorted from them (not recorded which). The receptor source for this set is an adult who had mild COVID-19 (a few samples of this study predate the infection). Cell type and time point are not known.

The DNA for the CDR3 is TGTGCCAGCAGTTTAGCGGGGGGACAGGGTCGGCAGCCCCAGCATTTT. Translating gives CASSLAGGQGRQPQHF. The genes are TRBV12-3 or TRBV12-4 and TRBJ1-5; the match to TRBD1 covers 9 bases. The CDR3 consists of 16 residues. The junction had 7 bases not matched to a gene; V was cut back by 0 bases and J by 7 bases.

There are many counts of this clonotype. The chain couples TRBV7-9 to TRBJ2-3, with D uncertain. V was clipped by 5 bases and J by 9 bases, with 9 bases between them. Germline CDR1 reads SEHNR; CDR2 reads FQNEAQ (reference sequence). The length of the CDR3 is 11 residues. CDR3 bases: TGTGCCAGCAGCGTGAGTGACACGCAGTATTTT. Amino acid sequence: CASSVSDTQYF.

Ten or more counts support this clonotype. The chain is built from TRBV27 and TRBJ2-3; TRBD1 aligns across 7 bases. The CDR3 consists of 16 residues. Germline CDR1 reads MNHEY; CDR2 reads SMNVEV (reference sequence). After removal of 4 bases from V and 2 bases from J, the junction contained 9 bases not matched to a gene. The CDR3 loop reads CASSSAWDSPTDTQYF. The DNA of the CDR3 is TGTGCCAGCAGTTCCGCGTGGGACAGCCCCACAGATACGCAGTATTTT.

This clonotype was recorded at least ten times. The chain uses TRBV29-1 and TRBJ2-3; D is perhaps TRBD2 (6 bases). The CDR3 loop spans 12 amino acids. CDR1 is SQVTM, CDR2 ANQGSEA, per germline. V was shortened by 7 bases and J by 7 bases, with 15 bases between the two germline ends. DNA of the CDR3: TGCAGCGCCAAAGGGACTTTTTATACGCAGTATTTT. Protein sequence: CSAKGTFYTQYF.

The chain combines TRBV20-1 with TRBJ2-3, with TRBD2 matching 12 bases. The CDR3 runs 17 residues. Germline CDR1 reads DFQATT; CDR2 reads SNEGSKA (reference sequence). After removal of 1 base from V and 4 bases from J, the junction contained 9 bases not matched to a gene. CDR3 in amino acids: CSARVPRLAGVADTQYF. As DNA, the CDR3 is TGCAGTGCTAGAGTACCTAGACTAGCGGGAGTGGCAGATACGCAGTATTTT.

This clonotype was seen repeatedly, ten times or more. DNA for the CDR3: TGTGCCAGCAGTGCGGTGCCAGGCACAGATACGCAGTATTTT. It codes for CASSAVPGTDTQYF. The rearrangement links TRBV11-3 to TRBJ2-3; D unresolved. This CDR3 contains 14 residues. From germline, CDR1 is SGHNT and CDR2 YENEEA. Trimming removed 6 bases from V and 1 base from J, with 11 bases in between.

A few counts support this clonotype. This chain joins TRBV9 and TRBJ2-7; 7 bases are shared with TRBD2. V lost 0 bases to trimming and J lost 2 bases; unmatched junction nucleotides: 5. The CDR3 has 15 amino acids. Germline V gene lookup returns CDR1 SGDLS and CDR2 YYNGEE. CDR3 loop: CASSVEASGAYEQYF. CDR3 nucleotide sequence: TGTGCCAGCAGCGTAGAGGCTAGCGGCGCCTACGAGCAGTACTTC.

This clonotype has more than one count but fewer than ten. V usage is TRBV7-2 and J usage is TRBJ2-7, with D possibly matching TRBD2 (5 bases). This CDR3 region has 15 residues. Trimming removed 3 bases from V and 2 bases from J, with 14 bases in between. The germline V gene encodes CDR1 SGHTA and CDR2 FQGNSA. The CDR3 region is CASSFRAVGPYEQYF. The CDR3 nucleotides are TGTGCCAGCAGCTTCCGAGCGGTAGGACCCTACGAGCAGTACTTC.

This clonotype has only a few counts. The genes are TRBV12-3 or TRBV12-4 and TRBJ1-2; D gene uncertain. Trimming removed 5 bases at V and 2 bases at J, with 6 bases between. The CDR3 length is 12 residues. CDR3 sequence reads: CASSQNNYGYTF. In DNA, the CDR3 is TGTGCCAGCAGTCAGAACAACTATGGCTACACCTTC.

This clonotype has only one observation. This chain links TRBV20-1 with TRBJ1-4; 9 nucleotides align to TRBD1. There are 14 residues in the CDR3. The ends lost 3 bases at V and 7 bases at J; junction bases unmatched: 6. Germline-derived CDR1 and CDR2 are DFQATT and SNEGSKA (reference sequence). Here the CDR3 reads CSARPGQGGEKLFF. Written as DNA, the CDR3 is TGCAGTGCTAGGCCGGGACAGGGAGGTGAAAAACTGTTTTTT.

The table lists this clonotype with a few counts. The chain has TRBV6-2 or TRBV6-3 and TRBJ1-1; a possible D gene is TRBD1 (5 bases). Deletions cut 0 bases from V and 1 base from J, with 15 bases between. The CDR3 consists of 17 residues. Germline CDR1 reads MNHEY; CDR2 reads SVGEGT. In nucleotides, the CDR3 is TGTGCCAGCAGTTACTCACTCTCCGAAGGACAGAACACTGAAGCTTTCTTT. It translates to CASSYSLSEGQNTEAFF.

The rearrangement uses TRBV3-1 and TRBJ1-6, with unresolved D. Germline-derived CDR1 and CDR2 are LGHDT and YNNKEL (reference sequence). The germline V and J ends were trimmed by 2 bases and 10 bases, with 12 bases remaining between them. The CDR3 is 14 residues long. The CDR3 spells CASSQNRVWSPLHF. The CDR3 coding sequence is TGTGCCAGCAGCCAAAACAGAGTGTGGTCACCCCTCCACTTT. The full variable domain, rest sourced from reference TRBV3-1 and TRBJ1-6, is DTAVSQTPKYLVTQMGNDKSIKCEQNLGHDTMYWYKQDSKKFLKIMFSYNNKELIINETVPNRFSPKSPDKAHLNLHINSLELGDSAVYFCASSQNRVWSPLHFGNGTRLTVT.

The chain carries TRBV9 and TRBJ1-2, with D tentatively TRBD1 (6 bases). The CDR3 has 14 amino acids. V was shortened by 0 bases and J by 8 bases, with 14 bases between the two germline ends. Germline assignment: CDR1 SGDLS and CDR2 YYNGEE. The CDR3 nucleotides read TGTGCCAGCAGCGTAGAGGACAGTCGTTTCGGCTACACCTTC. Its translation is CASSVEDSRFGYTF.

This clonotype was found a few times. The rearrangement joins TRBV7-2 to TRBJ1-6; weak D call: TRBD1 (6 bases). The germline V gene has CDR1 SGHTA and CDR2 FQGNSA. Trimming took off 0 bases at V and 5 bases at J, with 14 bases between the two ends. The CDR3 length is 17 residues. The CDR3 sequence is CASSLALLRTDNSPLHF. DNA of the CDR3: TGTGCCAGCAGCTTAGCCCTCCTCCGGACAGATAATTCACCCCTCCACTTT. The whole variable domain, filled in from reference TRBV7-2 and TRBJ1-6, reads GAGVSQSPSNKVTEKGKDVELRCDPISGHTALYWYRQSLGQGLEFLIYFQGNSAPDKSGLPSDRFSAERTGGSVSTLTIQRTQQEDSAVYLCASSLALLRTDNSPLHFGNGTRLTVT.

The J gene is TRBJ1-3, the V gene TRBV29-1; tentatively, D is TRBD1 (5 bases). V lost 3 bases to trimming and J lost 2 bases, with 8 bases between them. CDR3 length: 13 amino acids. Germline V lookup: CDR1 SQVTM, CDR2 ANQGSEA. CDR3 loop: CSVERDPGNTIYF. DNA for the CDR3: TGCAGCGTTGAGAGGGACCCTGGAAACACCATATATTTT.

The chain uses TRBV6-2 or TRBV6-3 and TRBJ2-7; a weak D match, TRBD2 (5 bases). Per germline, CDR1 MNHEY and CDR2 SVGEGT. Trimming stripped 5 bases from V and 10 bases from J, with 18 bases between. CDR3 length: 13 residues. Here the CDR3 reads CASSLTTPAYQYF. CDR3 sequence (DNA): TGTGCCAGCAGTCTGACTACCCCCGCCTACCAGTACTTC.

V gene TRBV20-1 combines with J gene TRBJ1-1; a possible D gene is TRBD1 (5 bases). V shed 0 bases and J shed 11 bases, with 16 bases lying between them. Looked up from germline, CDR1 is DFQATT and CDR2 is SNEGSKA (reference sequence). The CDR3 covers 13 residues. DNA for the CDR3: TGCAGTGCTAGAGATCCTACGGGACTTAGGGCTTTCTTT. It specifies CSARDPTGLRAFF.

This clonotype has a handful of counts. The J gene is TRBJ1-1, the V gene TRBV10-3; D ambiguous. The CDR3 is 12 residues long. V was trimmed by 6 bases and J by 2 bases, leaving 7 bases between them. Germline V gives CDR1 ENHRY, CDR2 SYGVKD. The CDR3 sequence: CAISALNTEAFF. The CDR3 DNA sequence: TGTGCCATCAGCGCCCTCAACACTGAAGCTTTCTTT.

This clonotype was counted between two and nine times. The CDR3 DNA is TGTGCCAGCAGTTACTGGACGGGCGTTGAAGCTTTCTTT. Its translation: CASSYWTGVEAFF. V is TRBV6-2 or TRBV6-3 and J is TRBJ1-1, with unresolved D. Trimming removed 1 base from V and 7 bases from J, with 10 bases in between. The CDR3 consists of 13 residues. CDR1 and CDR2 (germline): MNHEY, SVGEGT.

This clonotype has at least ten counts. The chain couples TRBV4-2 to TRBJ2-1; 13 nucleotides agree with TRBD2. V trimming: 0 bases; J trimming: 8 bases; junction bases outside the gene matches: 7. The germline V gene has CDR1 LGHNA and CDR2 YNFKEQ. This CDR3 region has 17 residues. The CDR3 loop reads CASSQEPGLAGFDEQFF. The DNA for the CDR3 is TGTGCCAGCAGCCAAGAGCCGGGACTAGCGGGGTTCGATGAGCAGTTCTTC.

The rearrangement uses TRBV15 and TRBJ1-1; D gene uncertain. The CDR3 extends over 13 amino acids. Looked up from germline, CDR1 is LNHNV and CDR2 is YYDKDF (reference sequence). The germline V and J ends were trimmed by 0 bases and 1 base, with 3 bases remaining between them. The CDR3 DNA sequence: TGTGCCACCAGCAGAGAGTGGAACACTGAAGCTTTCTTT. Translated, it gives CATSREWNTEAFF.

The J gene is TRBJ2-2, the V gene TRBV20-1, with 9 bases matching TRBD2. The germline gives CDR1 DFQATT, CDR2 SNEGSKA (reference sequence). The CDR3 has 14 residues. The V segment lost 5 bases and the J segment 5 bases; nucleotides outside the gene matches: 6. The CDR3, as DNA: TGCAGTGCTCGAGCGGGGGGTGGTACCGGGGAGCTGTTTTTT. It yields the protein CSARAGGGTGELFF.

Ten or more counts support this clonotype. This chain uses TRBV4-3 with TRBJ1-2; D is perhaps TRBD1 (6 bases). Trimming took off 0 bases at V and 2 bases at J, with 13 bases between the two ends. Germline-derived CDR1 and CDR2 are LGHNA and YSLEER. This CDR3 contains 16 residues. CDR3 nucleotide sequence: TGCGCCAGCAGCCAAGATTTGGGGGGCCCGAACTATGGCTACACCTTC. Translating gives CASSQDLGGPNYGYTF.

This clonotype was counted ten times or more. The chain combines TRBV20-1 with TRBJ2-1; D is perhaps TRBD1 (6 bases). Germline loops: CDR1 DFQATT, CDR2 SNEGSKA (reference sequence). Deletions cut 6 bases from V and 0 bases from J, with 18 bases between. CDR3 size: 16 residues. CDR3 region: CSAKDSRGYSYNEQFF. The CDR3 DNA is TGCAGTGCGAAGGACAGCCGCGGTTACTCCTACAATGAGCAGTTCTTC.